Sequencing of this T cell receptor beta chain was carried out in a study of blood T cell repertoires in COVID-19. Across the whole study: COVID-19 samples from acute and convalescent phases originated in the United States, Italy and Spain. PBMCs, B-cell-depleted T cells, or T cells provided the cDNA or gDNA that made up the material.

In the study's own analysis: Estimated nucleated cell counts came from reference gene primer amplification. Using immunoSEQ multiplex PCR, the repertoire was profiled, and TCRdb retains in-frame clones only, with some absent. V, J and clone size derive from that table, while D and trimming were established from the DNA sequence. This sample has around 230,000 clones, with 80% to 90% found just once. Germline CDR1 GTSNPN, CDR2 SVGIG (reference sequence). The CDR3 runs 10 residues. V lost 7 bases to trimming and J lost 3 bases, with 6 bases between them. This clonotype was obtained from a man in his forties with acute or convalescent COVID-19. Sequenced input: peripheral blood. The chain combines TRBV30 with TRBJ2-5, with D uncertain. The CDR3: CAYSEETQYF. For the CDR3, the DNA is TGTGCCTACAGTGAAGAGACCCAGTACTTC.